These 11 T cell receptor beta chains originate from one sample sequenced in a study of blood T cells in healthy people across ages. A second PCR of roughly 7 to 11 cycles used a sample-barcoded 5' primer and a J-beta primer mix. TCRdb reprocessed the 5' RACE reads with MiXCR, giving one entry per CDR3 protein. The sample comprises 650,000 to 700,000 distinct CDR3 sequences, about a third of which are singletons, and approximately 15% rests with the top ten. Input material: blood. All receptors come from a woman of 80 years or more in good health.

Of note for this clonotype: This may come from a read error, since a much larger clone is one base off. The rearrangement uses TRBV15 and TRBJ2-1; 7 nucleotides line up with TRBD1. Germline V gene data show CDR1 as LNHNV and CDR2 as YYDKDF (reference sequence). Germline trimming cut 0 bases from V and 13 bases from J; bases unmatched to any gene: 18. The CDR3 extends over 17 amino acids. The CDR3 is CATSRDLRSRGKETQFF. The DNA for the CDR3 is TGTGCCACCAGCAGAGATCTCAGGAGCAGGGGGAAGGAGACCCAGTTCTTC.

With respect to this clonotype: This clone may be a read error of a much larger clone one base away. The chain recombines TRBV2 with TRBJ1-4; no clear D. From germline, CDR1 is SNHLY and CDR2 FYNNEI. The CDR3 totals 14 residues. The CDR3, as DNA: TGTGCCAGCAGTGAGGGAATAGTAAGAGAAAAACGGTTTTTT. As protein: CASSEGIVREKRFF.

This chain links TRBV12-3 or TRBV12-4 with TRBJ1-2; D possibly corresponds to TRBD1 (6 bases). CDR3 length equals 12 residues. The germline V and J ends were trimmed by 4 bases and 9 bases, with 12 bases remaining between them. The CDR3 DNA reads TGTGCCAGCAGTTCCGGACAGCGGAGCTACACCTTC. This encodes CASSSGQRSYTF.

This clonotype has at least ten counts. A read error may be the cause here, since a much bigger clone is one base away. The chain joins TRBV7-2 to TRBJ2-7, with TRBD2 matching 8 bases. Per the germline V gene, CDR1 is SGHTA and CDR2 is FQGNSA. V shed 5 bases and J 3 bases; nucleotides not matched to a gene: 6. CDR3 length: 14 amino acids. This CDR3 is CASSATGGGYEQYF. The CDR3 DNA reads TGTGCCAGCAGCGCTACGGGGGGGGGCTACGAGCAGTACTTC.

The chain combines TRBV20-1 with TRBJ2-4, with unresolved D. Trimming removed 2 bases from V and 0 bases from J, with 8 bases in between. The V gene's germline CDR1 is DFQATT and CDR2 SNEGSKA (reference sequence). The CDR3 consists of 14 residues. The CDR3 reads CSARNSLAKNIQYF. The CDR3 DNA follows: TGCAGTGCTAGAAACAGTCTAGCCAAAAACATTCAGTACTTC.

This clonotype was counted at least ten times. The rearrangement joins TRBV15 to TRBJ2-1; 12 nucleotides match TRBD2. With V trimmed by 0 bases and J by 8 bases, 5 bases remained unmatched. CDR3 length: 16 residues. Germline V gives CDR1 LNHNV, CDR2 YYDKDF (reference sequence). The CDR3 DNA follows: TGTGCCACCAGCAGAGATCTAGCGGGGGGGCGCCATGAGCAGTTCTTC. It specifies CATSRDLAGGRHEQFF. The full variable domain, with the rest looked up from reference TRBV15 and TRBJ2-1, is DAMVIQNPRYQVTQFGKPVTLSCSQTLNHNVMYWYQQKSSQAPKLLFHYYDKDFNNEADTPDNFQSRRPNTSFCFLDIRSPGLGDTAMYLCATSRDLAGGRHEQFFGPGTRLTVL.

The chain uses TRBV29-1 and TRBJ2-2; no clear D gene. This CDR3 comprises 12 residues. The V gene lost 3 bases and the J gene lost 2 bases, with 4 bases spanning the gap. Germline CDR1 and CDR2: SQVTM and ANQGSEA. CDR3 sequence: CSVDVNTGELFF. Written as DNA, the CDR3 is TGCAGCGTTGACGTAAACACCGGGGAGCTGTTTTTT.

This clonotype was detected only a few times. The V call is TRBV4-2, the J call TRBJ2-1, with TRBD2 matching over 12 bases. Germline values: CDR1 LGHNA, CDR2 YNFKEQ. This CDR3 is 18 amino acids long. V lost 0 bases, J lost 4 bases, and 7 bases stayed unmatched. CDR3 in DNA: TGTGCCAGCAGCCAAGAAATCCTAGCGGGGGGGAGGTACAATGAGCAGTTCTTC. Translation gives CASSQEILAGGRYNEQFF.

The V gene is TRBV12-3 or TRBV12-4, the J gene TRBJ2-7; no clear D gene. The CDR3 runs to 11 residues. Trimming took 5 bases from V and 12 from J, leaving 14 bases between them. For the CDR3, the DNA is TGTGCCAGCAGTATCCAAGAGACCCGGTACTTC. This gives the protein CASSIQETRYF.

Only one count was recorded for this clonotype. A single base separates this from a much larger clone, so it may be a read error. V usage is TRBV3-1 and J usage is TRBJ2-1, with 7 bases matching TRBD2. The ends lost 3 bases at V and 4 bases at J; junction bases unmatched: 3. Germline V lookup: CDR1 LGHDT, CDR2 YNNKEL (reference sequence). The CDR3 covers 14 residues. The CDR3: CASSHGGFYNEQFF. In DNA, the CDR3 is TGTGCCAGCAGCCACGGGGGGTTTTACAATGAGCAGTTCTTC.

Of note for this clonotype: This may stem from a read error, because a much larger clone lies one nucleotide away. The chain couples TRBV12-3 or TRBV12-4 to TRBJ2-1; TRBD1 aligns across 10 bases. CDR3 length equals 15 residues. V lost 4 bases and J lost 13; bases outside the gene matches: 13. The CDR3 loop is CASSYDRGRGETQFF. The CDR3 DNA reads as TGTGCCAGCAGTTACGACAGGGGGCGAGGAGAGACCCAGTTCTTC.